Given below is one TCR beta chain in context. This clonotype was counted ten times or more. The antigen it binds to is not known. Base qualities are not recorded, but no much larger clone differs from it by a single base. Systemically healthy Caucasian individuals from Russia, 35 to 50 in total and aged about 6 to 100 years, were included as donors. Each donor gave about 11 milliliters of peripheral blood, drawn into EDTA-treated Vacutainer tubes. Ficoll-Paque density-gradient centrifugation was used to isolate PBMCs, with at least 6 million per sample. Total RNA, at least 6 micrograms per sample, was extracted from PBMCs with Trizol reagent. Naive CD45RAhigh/CD27high T cell percentages were measured by flow cytometry on a PBMC aliquot from every donor. These data belong to a study of blood T cells in healthy people across ages (dated by TCRdb to about 2015). A note on the overall study: Template switching captured roughly one uniquely barcoded TCR beta cDNA molecule per two T cells in model experiments. To track age-related changes in TCR beta repertoire diversity, the study relied on deep sequencing normalized with unique cDNA molecular identifiers. Donors were grouped into four age groups: young (average roughly 16 years), middle-aged (39), aged (around 60) and long-lived (approximately 75). To avoid experimental bias, donors of different ages were randomly spread across the sequencing lanes. For two donors (one aged 18 to 29 and one aged 80 or older), the study analyzed two additional independent replicas of 1 million unique cDNA reads from the same blood draw. Summary of the overall study and its limitations: Because donor CMV infection status was unknown, age-related changes in expanded clonotypes were potentially confounded. Total diversity estimates from one million sequenced T cells were considered lower bounds and underestimates. The long-lived group showed more naive CD4+ T cells, fewer expanded clones and increased TCR diversity than the aged group, suggesting age selection. Observed TCR beta diversity per million T cells fell roughly linearly with age, and a significant reduction was already apparent by age roughly 40. Since profiling was done on bulk unsorted PBMCs, naive and antigen-experienced compartments could not be conclusively compared. There was a strong correlation between observed TCR beta diversity and the percentage of naive T cells measured by flow cytometry.

Library preparation employed 5' RACE. Sequencing was performed on an Illumina HiSeq 2500. A second roughly 6 to 11 cycle PCR used a sample-barcoded 5' primer and a J-beta primer mix. A template-switch 5' adaptor carrying 12 random nucleotides introduced a unique molecular identifier onto each TCR beta cDNA molecule. Each sample yielded at least 3 million CDR3-containing paired-end reads. First-strand cDNA synthesis was performed from all RNA using the Mint cDNA synthesis kit, with priming by a TRBC-specific oligonucleotide. Following uracil-DNA glycosylase treatment, all cDNA underwent a first 18-cycle PCR with the universal primers M1SS and BC2_uni_R. The source study handled its data this way. Each sample was normalized by randomly selecting 1 million high-quality reads, each carrying a distinct molecular identifier. Instead of being binned into consensus sequences, reads that shared molecular identifiers were thrown out. MiTCR, set to a Q25 quality threshold and the strictest error-elimination algorithm, was used for CDR3 identification, clonotype clustering and error correction. A nonparametric unseen species model with Euler transformation was used to estimate lower-bound total TCR beta diversity. TCRdb cleaned the public reads at Q25 with fastp, built clones with MiXCR and kept in-frame beta chains. Rows matching on CDR3 protein sequence are summarized as one entry with the most common DNA and genes. In this record, the V and J calls reflect TCRdb's handling and not the investigators' own analysis. The sample yields about 280,000 distinct CDR3 sequences; roughly 29% were counted once. The ten largest clones add up to about 30% of the sample.

The CDR3 goes from the cysteine to the phenylalanine over 14 residues. Only the CDR3 DNA is retained, 42 bases long and in frame from the first base. Deletion took 4 bases off V and 7 bases off J, with a span of 19 bases between the germline ends. CDR1 SQVTM and CDR2 ANQGSEA are derived from the germline V gene. This sequence uses TRBV29-1 and TRBJ2-5; tentative D gene TRBD2, with 6 bases matching. The clonotype originates from a woman in her seventies in good health. The sequencing sample was made of blood. In nucleotides, the sequence is TGCAGCGTTGGGTCTACAACGAAGGGAGGGACCCAGTACTTC. Translated, it reads CSVGSTTKGGTQYF.